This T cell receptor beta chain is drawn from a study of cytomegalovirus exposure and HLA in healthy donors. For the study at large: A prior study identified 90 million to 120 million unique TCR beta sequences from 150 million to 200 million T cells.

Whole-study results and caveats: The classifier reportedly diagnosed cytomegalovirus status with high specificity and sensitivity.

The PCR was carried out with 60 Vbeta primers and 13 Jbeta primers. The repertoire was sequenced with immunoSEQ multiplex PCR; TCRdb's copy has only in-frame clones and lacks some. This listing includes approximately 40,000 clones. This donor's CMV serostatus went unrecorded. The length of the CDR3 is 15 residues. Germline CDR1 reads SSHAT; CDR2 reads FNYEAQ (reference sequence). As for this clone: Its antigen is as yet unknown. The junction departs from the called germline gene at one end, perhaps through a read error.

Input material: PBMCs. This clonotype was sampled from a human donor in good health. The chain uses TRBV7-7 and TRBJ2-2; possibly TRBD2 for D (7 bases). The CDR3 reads CASSGTHANTGELFF. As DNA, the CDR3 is TGTGCTAGCAGCGGGACACACGCGAACACCGGGGAGCTGTTTTTT.